The sample holds a few counts of the clone carrying this T cell receptor beta chain. Its specificity is unknown. The Oncomine TCR Beta short-read assay was applied to DNA of cultured CD4+ T cells. In this case, cultured CD4+ T cells provided the extracted genomic DNA. TCRdb recomputed calls from the PCR reads with MiXCR, one row per CDR3 protein. The sample records some 16,000 distinct CDR3 sequences, roughly 60% being singletons. The CDR3 is 15 amino acids. CDR1 and CDR2 (germline): SGHTA, FQGTGA. V lost 2 bases and J lost 11; bases outside the gene matches: 12. This entry is derived from a study of vaccination and CD4 T cells after COVID-19. Study summary: Timing of post-vaccine sample collection was a median 72 days after dose two, with a range of 14 to 241.

Treatment reported: 10-day PBMC culture with coronavirus spike peptide pools or control peptides (ViraFEST assay). Sequenced input: CD4+ T cells from blood, cultured in vitro. J is TRBJ1-1 and V is TRBV7-3, with 9 bases matching TRBD1. The TCR was taken from a human donor who had recovered from COVID-19. CDR3 amino acids: CASSLRGTGLTKAFF. CDR3 sequence (DNA): TGTGCCAGCAGCTTACGGGGGACAGGGTTAACTAAGGCTTTCTTT. The full variable domain, rest sourced from reference TRBV7-3 and TRBJ1-1, is GAGVSQTPSNKVTEKGKYVELRCDPISGHTALYWYRQSLGQGPEFLIYFQGTGAADDSGLPNDRFFAVRPEGSVSTLKIQRTERGDSAVYLCASSLRGTGLTKAFFGQGTRLTVV.